What follows are 5 T cell receptor beta chains derived from one specimen sequenced in a study of T cells in Graves' hyperthyroidism and ophthalmopathy. Authors of the study amplified TCR beta CDR3 regions from RNA transcripts. HTBI primers were employed in a first-round RT-PCR of the TCR CDR3. MiXCR was run by TCRdb on the multiplex PCR reads, yielding one entry per CDR3 protein. Found here are fewer than 500,000 distinct CDR3 sequences, around 15% of them singletons; the top ten hold about 18%. The specimen sequenced was blood. All receptors come from a woman in her thirties with Graves' ophthalmopathy.

The chain joins TRBV10-2 to TRBJ2-1; 7 bases map to TRBD1. The germline gives CDR1 WSHSY, CDR2 SAAADI. The length of the CDR3 is 16 residues. J gave up 5 bases and V 4 bases, and 11 bases lay outside the gene matches. The CDR3 nucleotides read TGCGCCAGCAGTGTTAGTCTAGGGGGCGCGAACAATGAGCAGTTCTTC. This codes for CASSVSLGGANNEQFF.

J is TRBJ2-1 and V is TRBV4-2; no definite D call. V was cut by 8 bases and J by 5 bases, with 10 bases left in between. The germline V gene encodes CDR1 LGHNA and CDR2 YNFKEQ. This CDR3 contains 12 residues. Here the CDR3 DNA reads TGTGCCAGCGGACGACCCAACAATGAGCAGTTCTTC. Its protein product is CASGRPNNEQFF.

This clonotype was observed at least ten times. The chain joins TRBV28 to TRBJ1-2; D call uncertain. Germline CDR1 reads MDHEN; CDR2 reads SYDVKM. V was pared by 4 bases and J by 2 bases, with 17 bases between. The CDR3 has 16 amino acids. The CDR3 region has the DNA TGTGCCAGCAGTTCCCCTACCAAGGGTAAAAACTATGGCTACACCTTC. Amino acid sequence: CASSSPTKGKNYGYTF.

This clonotype has at least ten counts. This sequence joins TRBV9 and TRBJ2-7; the D is unclear. V lost 0 bases to trimming and J lost 5 bases, with 15 bases between them. Germline V CDR1 and CDR2: SGDLS, YYNGEE. The CDR3 length is 15 residues. In DNA, the CDR3 is TGTGCCAGCAGCGTAGGGACGGAAGTCCTAGACGAGCAGTACTTC. Its translation is CASSVGTEVLDEQYF.

This sequence joins TRBV7-2 and TRBJ1-2, with D maybe TRBD1 (5 bases). With 1 base removed from V and 8 bases from J, the gap between germline ends came to 14 bases. Germline CDR1 and CDR2: SGHTA and FQGNSA. The CDR3 consists of 14 residues. In DNA, the CDR3 is TGTGCCAGCAGCTTAGACCAGGGACGAGACGGCTACACCTTC. Residues: CASSLDQGRDGYTF.